Listed below are T cell receptor beta chains from one sample, sequenced in a study of T cell responses to AZD1222 COVID-19 vaccine. The assay was immunoSEQ multiplex PCR, and TCRdb's table has in-frame clones only and misses some. The sample holds under 300,000 clones; roughly 93% are singletons and the top ten take roughly 0.51%. Sequencing was performed on peripheral blood, taken on day 0 of AZD1222 vaccination. These receptors all come from an adult in good health. Both conserved end residues are part of each CDR3. The D gene is left open where the match is weak. Some rows mark clone size as missing; the rest say once, few, many or name a class of expanded clone.

d_call: .; v_call: TRBV1; clone_size: .; j_call: TRBJ2-3; cdr3_nt: .; cdr3_aa: CTSSQDKVAGGADTQYF
d_call: .; v_call: TRBV3-1/TRBV3-2; clone_size: once; j_call: TRBJ2-7; cdr3_nt: TGTGCCAGCAGCGTACGCGGGGAGAGGGACGAGCAGTACTTC; cdr3_aa: CASSVRGERDEQYF
d_call: TRBD2; v_call: TRBV7-2; clone_size: .; j_call: TRBJ2-3; cdr3_nt: TGTGCCAGCAGCCGCCGTCATAGCGGGGAAGGGACAGATACGCAGTATTTT; cdr3_aa: CASSRRHSGEGTDTQYF
d_call: .; v_call: TRBV28; clone_size: .; j_call: TRBJ2-5; cdr3_nt: TGTGCCAGCAGCACGGTCAGGGGACCCGGAGGGGAGACCCAGTACTTC; cdr3_aa: CASSTVRGPGGETQYF
d_call: .; v_call: TRBV15; clone_size: .; j_call: TRBJ1-5; cdr3_nt: TGTGCCACCAGCCGAAGCTCCGGGACCCAGCATTTT; cdr3_aa: CATSRSSGTQHF
d_call: .; v_call: TRBV3-1/TRBV3-2; clone_size: .; j_call: TRBJ1-5; cdr3_nt: TGTGCCAGCAGCCCCTTGGAGGGGCCCCAGCATTTT; cdr3_aa: CASSPLEGPQHF
d_call: TRBD1; v_call: TRBV5-1; clone_size: .; j_call: TRBJ1-1; cdr3_nt: TGCGCCAGCAGCACGGGACAGGGGGTGACGAACACTGAAGCTTTCTTT; cdr3_aa: CASSTGQGVTNTEAFF
d_call: .; v_call: TRBV4-3; clone_size: few; j_call: TRBJ2-2; cdr3_nt: TGCGCCAGCAGCCCAAAAATGCGGGACACCGGGGAGCTGTTTTTT; cdr3_aa: CASSPKMRDTGELFF
d_call: TRBD1; v_call: TRBV5-4; clone_size: .; j_call: TRBJ2-1; cdr3_nt: TGTGCCAGCAGTTTGGACAGGGCCAATGAGCAGTTCTTC; cdr3_aa: CASSLDRANEQFF
d_call: TRBD1; v_call: TRBV6-1; clone_size: .; j_call: TRBJ1-4; cdr3_nt: TGTGCCAGCAGTGAGGGACAGCCTAATGAAAAACTGTTTTTT; cdr3_aa: CASSEGQPNEKLFF
d_call: .; v_call: TRBV11-1; clone_size: .; j_call: TRBJ2-2; cdr3_nt: TGTGCCAGCAGCTTAGGCCTCACCGGGGAGCTGTTTTTT; cdr3_aa: CASSLGLTGELFF
d_call: TRBD1; v_call: TRBV28; clone_size: .; j_call: TRBJ2-7; cdr3_nt: TGTGCCACAAGGGGGCCCCACCGCGAGCAGTACTTC; cdr3_aa: CATRGPHREQYF
d_call: TRBD1; v_call: TRBV5-1; clone_size: .; j_call: TRBJ2-7; cdr3_nt: TGCGCCAGCAGCCCCGGGACAGGGCGATTCTACGAGCAGTACTTC; cdr3_aa: CASSPGTGRFYEQYF
d_call: .; v_call: TRBV6-5; clone_size: .; j_call: TRBJ1-1; cdr3_nt: TGTGCCAGCAGACCTCTAGGACCCTCCCGAGAAGCTTTCTTT; cdr3_aa: CASRPLGPSREAFF
d_call: TRBD1; v_call: TRBV10-3; clone_size: .; j_call: TRBJ1-3; cdr3_nt: TGTGCCATCAGTGATCTAACTCGGACAGGGGATATTTCTGGAAACACCATATATTTT; cdr3_aa: CAISDLTRTGDISGNTIYF
d_call: .; v_call: TRBV28; clone_size: .; j_call: TRBJ2-5; cdr3_nt: TGTGCCAGCAGTTTGGGGCAGTTCCAAGAGACCCAGTACTTC; cdr3_aa: CASSLGQFQETQYF
d_call: .; v_call: TRBV9; clone_size: .; j_call: TRBJ1-1; cdr3_nt: TGTGCCAGCAGCGTGCAGGGGAACACTGAAGCTTTCTTT; cdr3_aa: CASSVQGNTEAFF
d_call: .; v_call: TRBV5-6; clone_size: few; j_call: TRBJ2-1; cdr3_nt: TGTGCCAGCAGCTTGGGGGTCTACAATGAGCAGTTCTTC; cdr3_aa: CASSLGVYNEQFF
d_call: .; v_call: TRBV13; clone_size: .; j_call: TRBJ2-2; cdr3_nt: TGTGCCAGCAGCCGTAGCCTCCACACCGGGGAGCTGTTTTTT; cdr3_aa: CASSRSLHTGELFF
d_call: .; v_call: TRBV4-3; clone_size: .; j_call: TRBJ2-1; cdr3_nt: TGCGCCAGCAGCCAAGAGGGTGGGAATGAGCAGTTCTTC; cdr3_aa: CASSQEGGNEQFF
d_call: .; v_call: TRBV25-1; clone_size: .; j_call: TRBJ1-6; cdr3_nt: TGTGCCAGCAGTGGCGATACTGAGTTCTCCCTCCACTTT; cdr3_aa: CASSGDTEFSLHF
d_call: .; v_call: TRBV28; clone_size: .; j_call: TRBJ1-2; cdr3_nt: TGTGCCAGCAGTTTATTCGGAGGACCCTATGGCTACACCTTC; cdr3_aa: CASSLFGGPYGYTF
d_call: TRBD1; v_call: TRBV11-1; clone_size: .; j_call: TRBJ2-7; cdr3_nt: TGTGCCAGCAGCCCGGACAGGGCCAGCTCCTACGAGCAGTACTTC; cdr3_aa: CASSPDRASSYEQYF
d_call: .; v_call: TRBV1; clone_size: .; j_call: TRBJ2-1; cdr3_nt: TGCACCCCGGGACGCTCCTACAATGAGCAGTTCTTC; cdr3_aa: CTPGRSYNEQFF
d_call: .; v_call: TRBV28; clone_size: .; j_call: TRBJ1-2; cdr3_nt: TGTGCCAGCAGTTTGACTGGTTATGGCTACACCTTC; cdr3_aa: CASSLTGYGYTF
d_call: .; v_call: TRBV5-1; clone_size: .; j_call: TRBJ1-1; cdr3_nt: TGCGCCAGCAGCATGGGGTCTTTAATGAACACTGAAGCTTTCTTT; cdr3_aa: CASSMGSLMNTEAFF
d_call: .; v_call: TRBV4-1; clone_size: .; j_call: TRBJ1-1; cdr3_nt: TGCGCCAGCAGCTGGACACTGAACACTGAAGCTTTCTTT; cdr3_aa: CASSWTLNTEAFF
d_call: .; v_call: TRBV5-5; clone_size: .; j_call: TRBJ1-6; cdr3_nt: TGTGCCAGCAGCCGACTGGGGGTCTCCTATAATTCACCCCTCCACTTT; cdr3_aa: CASSRLGVSYNSPLHF
d_call: .; v_call: TRBV4-2; clone_size: .; j_call: TRBJ1-6; cdr3_nt: TGTGCCAGCAGCCAAGATGGGGGCTACGATTCACCCCTCCACTTT; cdr3_aa: CASSQDGGYDSPLHF
d_call: TRBD1; v_call: TRBV27; clone_size: .; j_call: TRBJ1-5; cdr3_nt: TGTGCCGGGGACAGGCCCAACTCGCCCCAGCATTTT; cdr3_aa: CAGDRPNSPQHF
d_call: .; v_call: TRBV27; clone_size: .; j_call: TRBJ2-2; cdr3_nt: TGTGCCAGCAGTTTATCCCCAACCGGGGAGCTGTTTTTT; cdr3_aa: CASSLSPTGELFF